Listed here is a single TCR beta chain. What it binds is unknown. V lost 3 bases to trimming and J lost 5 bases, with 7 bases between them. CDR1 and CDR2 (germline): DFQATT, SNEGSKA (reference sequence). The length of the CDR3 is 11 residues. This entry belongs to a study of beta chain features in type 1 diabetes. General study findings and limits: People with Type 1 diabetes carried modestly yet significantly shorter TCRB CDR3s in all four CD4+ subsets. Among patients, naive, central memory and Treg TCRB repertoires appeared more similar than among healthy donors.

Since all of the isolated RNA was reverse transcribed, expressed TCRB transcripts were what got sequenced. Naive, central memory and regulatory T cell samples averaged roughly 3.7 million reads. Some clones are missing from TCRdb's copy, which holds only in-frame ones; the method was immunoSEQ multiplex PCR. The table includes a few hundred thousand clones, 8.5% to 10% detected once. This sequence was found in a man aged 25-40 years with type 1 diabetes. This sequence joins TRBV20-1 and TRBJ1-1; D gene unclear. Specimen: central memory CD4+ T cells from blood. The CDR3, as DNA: TGCAGTGCTAGTAGACAAACTGAAGCTTTCTTT. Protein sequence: CSASRQTEAFF.